Presented here are 4 T cell receptor beta chains from one specimen sequenced in a study of blood T cell repertoires in COVID-19. Method: immunoSEQ multiplex PCR; TCRdb's copy keeps in-frame clones and lacks some. The sample yields 100,000 to 130,000 clones, around 83% seen once. The sequenced material came from peripheral blood. The receptors were gathered from a man aged 65-85 years with acute or convalescent COVID-19.

CDR3 region: CASGLAGGLYEQYF. The CDR3 DNA reads TGTGCCAGTGGACTAGCGGGGGGGCTTTACGAGCAGTACTTC. This chain uses TRBV19 with TRBJ2-7; 15 positions agree with TRBD2. Per the germline V gene, CDR1 is LNHDA and CDR2 is SQIVND (reference sequence). The CDR3 sequence is 14 residues long. V lost 8 bases, J lost 4 bases, and 3 bases stayed unmatched.

V and J are TRBV10-3 and TRBJ1-1; TRBD1 might be the D (5 bases). CDR1 is ENHRY, CDR2 SYGVKD, per germline. Trimming left V 9 bases short and J 0 bases short, with 11 bases between. The CDR3 totals 13 residues. The CDR3 coding sequence is TGTGCCATATCGTCAGGGATGAACACTGAAGCTTTCTTT. Amino acid sequence: CAISSGMNTEAFF.

V gene TRBV7-9 combines with J gene TRBJ2-7; D gene unclear. Trimming removed 2 bases from V and 6 bases from J, with 14 bases in between. Germline V gene lookup returns CDR1 SEHNR and CDR2 FQNEAQ (reference sequence). The CDR3 runs 14 residues. CDR3 DNA: TGTGCCAGCAGCTTACCGGGTATCGAGCGCGAGCAGTACTTC. Translated: CASSLPGIEREQYF. The variable domain in full, with the rest retrieved from reference TRBV7-9 and TRBJ2-7, is DTGVSQNPRHKITKRGQNVTFRCDPISEHNRLYWYRQTLGQGPEFLTYFQNEAQLEKSRLLSDRFSAERPKGSFSTLEIQRTEQGDSAMYLCASSLPGIEREQYFGPGTRLTVT.

Only a few counts were recorded for this clone. The chain has TRBV7-2 and TRBJ1-5, with a possible D match to TRBD1 (6 bases). V gave up 4 bases and J gave up 7 bases, with 14 bases separating them. The CDR3 runs to 14 residues. Germline V lookup: CDR1 SGHTA, CDR2 FQGNSA. CDR3 loop: CASSYREGGQPQHF. In DNA, the CDR3 is TGTGCCAGCAGCTACAGGGAGGGTGGGCAGCCCCAGCATTTT.